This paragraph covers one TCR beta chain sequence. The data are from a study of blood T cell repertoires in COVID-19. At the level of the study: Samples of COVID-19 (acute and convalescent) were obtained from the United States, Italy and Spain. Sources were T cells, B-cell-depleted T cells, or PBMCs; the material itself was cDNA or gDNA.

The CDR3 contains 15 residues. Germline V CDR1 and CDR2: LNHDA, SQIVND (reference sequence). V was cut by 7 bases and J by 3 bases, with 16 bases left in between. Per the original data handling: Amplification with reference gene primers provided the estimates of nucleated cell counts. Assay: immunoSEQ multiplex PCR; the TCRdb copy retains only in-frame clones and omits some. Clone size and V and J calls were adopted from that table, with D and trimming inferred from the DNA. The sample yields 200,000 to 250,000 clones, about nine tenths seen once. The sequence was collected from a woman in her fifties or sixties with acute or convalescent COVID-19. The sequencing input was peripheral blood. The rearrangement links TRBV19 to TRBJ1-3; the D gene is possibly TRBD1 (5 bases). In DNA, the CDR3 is TGTGCCAGTACCGGGACTGCCAGCCTTGGAAACACCATATATTTT. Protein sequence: CASTGTASLGNTIYF.